Sequencing of this T cell receptor beta chain was carried out in a study of CXCR3-negative and CXCR3-positive naive CD8 T cells. On the study more broadly: Libraries each contributed about 1.5 +/- 0.3 million TRB reads, for roughly 140 million in total. Findings and limits, study-wide: Naive subsets expressed similar surface CD5; TRB CDR3 features served to infer TCR strength.

Each TRB cDNA library was prepared by 5' RACE (with UMI labels). TCRdb reanalyzed the 5' RACE reads, giving one entry per CDR3 protein sequence and no DNA. Its clone listing holds 3,000 to 4,000 distinct CDR3 sequences. The CDR3 is 13 amino acids. The germline V gene has CDR1 SQVTM and CDR2 ANQGSEA. This clonotype ranks as medium-sized in terms of frequency. Antigen specificity is unknown. The gene calls are TRBV29-1 and TRBJ2-3; TCRdb names TRBD1, which stays unverified in the absence of DNA. This TCR was recovered from a human donor in good health. Some clones in this sample may be carry-over from other donors' samples. Sample: naive CXCR3- CD8+ T cells from blood. As to subset: CD45RO-CCR7+CD27+CD95- naive CD8+ T cells lacking CXCR3 (TNR3-). The CDR3 loop is CSVEGGLTDTQYF.